This T cell receptor beta chain was obtained from a study of blood T cell repertoires in COVID-19 (TCRdb year 2020). Describing the broader study: Collaborator samples came from the United States, Italy and Spain and covered acute and convalescent phases of COVID-19. The material from the prospective study consisted of cDNA or gDNA derived from T cells, B-cell-depleted T cells, or PBMCs. Deeply sampled blood TCRbeta repertoires from subjects exposed to, actively infected with, or recovered from COVID-19 were included in the dataset. The repertoires were released in a freely available public database meant as a resource for research on the immune response to SARS-CoV-2. Samples were obtained from the ongoing ImmuneRACE study (first 160 participants) and from about 1,300 subjects provided by 6 global collaborators. Nearly every sample came with metadata listing a de-identified subject ID, COVID-19 status, age in years and sex. Where available, HLA class I and class II types were taken from metadata supplied by the sample provider and were not determined by assay-based typing. Summary of the overall study and its limitations: The amount of clinical and demographic metadata varied by source and participant and was provided uncurated.

TCRbeta CDR3 regions were amplified from genomic DNA using the immunoSEQ Assay, a bias-controlled multiplex PCR. The source study handled its data this way. Nucleated cell counts per sample were estimated from amplification of reference gene primers within the assay. To quantify the absolute abundance of each unique TCRbeta CDR3 rearrangement, sequence reads were collapsed and filtered. For each sample, productive Simpson clonality was calculated by taking the square root of Simpson's diversity index across productive rearrangements. The clones in this table, taken by TCRdb from immuneACCESS, are in-frame only. Not every clone is retained; where verified, under half of the shortfall comes from an unresolved V gene, and the cause of the rest is unknown. V and J calls and clone size follow that table, whereas D and trimming were derived from the DNA. The sample records about 63,000 clones, roughly 80% of which are singletons. The ten top clones hold 3.5% to 4% of the sample.

The sample holds a few counts of this clone. What this receptor recognizes is not known. No much larger clone is present one base from it, and per-base qualities are unavailable. In the prospective study, participants were 18 to 89 years old, resided in 24 geographic areas of the United States, and were enrolled through a virtual design. In the prospective study, cohorts were assigned on the basis of participant-reported clinical history obtained from a screening survey and a study questionnaire. Mobile phlebotomists in the prospective study collected whole blood, serum and a nasopharyngeal or oropharyngeal swab from every participant. Additional blood draws and questionnaires over an approximately two-month period could optionally be provided by prospective study participants. Blood samples from the prospective study were shipped frozen or at room temperature prior to DNA extraction. CDR1 is given as LNHDA and CDR2 as SQIVND, both from the germline V gene (reference sequence). The germline V and J ends show losses of 4 bases and 4 bases respectively, and no gene match explains 9 bases of the junction. The CDR3 goes from the cysteine to the phenylalanine over 16 residues. The DNA shown is the 48-base CDR3, in frame from base 1.

In this chain, TRBV19 is recombined with TRBJ2-3; 9 nucleotides in the junction match TRBD2. Input material: PBMCs or T cells enriched from blood (not recorded which). The clonotype was recovered from a woman in her thirties or forties with acute COVID-19. Read as DNA, the sequence is TGTGCCAGTAGTAATATAGCGGGAGTGACCTCAGATACGCAGTATTTT. It specifies CASSNIAGVTSDTQYF.